These 18 T cell receptor beta chains share one sample of origin, sequenced in a study of T cells in Graves' hyperthyroidism and ophthalmopathy. Amplification of TCR beta CDR3 regions used RNA as the template. A set of HTBI primers served as the primers for a first-round RT-PCR of the TCR CDR3. TCRdb independently ran MiXCR on the multiplex PCR reads; one entry per CDR3 protein. The sample has nearly 600,000 distinct CDR3 sequences, approximately 14% seen once. Specimen: blood. These TCRs come from a woman aged 30 to 39 with Graves' hyperthyroidism that later progressed to Graves' ophthalmopathy.

Many counts were recorded for this clonotype. V usage is TRBV6-1 and J usage is TRBJ2-7; TRBD2 is a possible D gene (5 bases). This CDR3 is built from 13 residues. Trimming took 8 bases from V and 7 from J, leaving 18 bases between them. Germline lookup yields CDR1 MNHNS and CDR2 SASEGT. Written as DNA, the CDR3 is TGTGCCAGCTATTTTGGGCCTCCGGGGGAGCAGTACTTC. This gives the protein CASYFGPPGEQYF.

The rearrangement joins TRBV18 to TRBJ1-2; TRBD1 is a possible D gene (6 bases). V shed 6 bases and J shed 6 bases, with 14 bases lying between them. Germline-derived CDR1 and CDR2 are KGHSH and LQKENI. This CDR3 comprises 13 residues. The CDR3 loop reads CASSAQGANGYTF. The CDR3 DNA sequence: TGTGCCAGCTCTGCACAGGGTGCGAATGGCTACACCTTC. The full variable domain, with the rest looked up from reference TRBV18 and TRBJ1-2, is NAGVMQNPRHLVRRRGQEARLRCSPMKGHSHVYWYRQLPEEGLKFMVYLQKENIIDESGMPKERFSAEFPKEGPSILRIQQVVRGDSAAYFCASSAQGANGYTFGSGTRLTVV.

This clonotype was observed at least ten times. The chain joins TRBV20-1 to TRBJ2-7, with 13 bases that match TRBD2. This CDR3 is built from 15 residues. Germline assignment: CDR1 DFQATT and CDR2 SNEGSKA (reference sequence). V was pared by 6 bases and J by 5 bases, with 10 bases of the junction left unmatched. This CDR3 is CSAPGTSGKPHEQYF. Here the CDR3 DNA reads TGCAGTGCGCCCGGGACTAGCGGGAAGCCCCACGAGCAGTACTTC.

This clonotype showed up just a few times. CDR3 bases: TGTGCCAGTAGTGGGGGTTTAGGGGCCTGCGAGCAGTACTTC. Translating gives CASSGGLGACEQYF. V usage is TRBV19 and J usage is TRBJ2-7, with D perhaps being TRBD1 or TRBD2 (5 bases each). The CDR3 contains 14 residues. From germline, CDR1 is LNHDA and CDR2 SQIVND (reference sequence). V gave up 5 bases and J gave up 6 bases, with 17 bases separating them.

The V call is TRBV9, the J call TRBJ2-5; a possible D gene is TRBD2 (6 bases). Trimming cost V 0 bases and J 0 bases, with 9 bases left between them. The CDR3 spans 15 residues. CDR1 is SGDLS, CDR2 YYNGEE, per germline. Written as DNA, the CDR3 is TGTGCCAGCAGCGTAGGTCCGGGGGACCAAGAGACCCAGTACTTC. Its protein is CASSVGPGDQETQYF.

This chain uses TRBV20-1 with TRBJ2-1; D may be TRBD1 (5 bases). There are 18 residues in the CDR3. Germline V gene lookup returns CDR1 DFQATT and CDR2 SNEGSKA (reference sequence). V was shortened by 7 bases and J by 0 bases, with 25 bases between the two germline ends. CDR3 coding DNA: TGCAGTGTTACAAGGGGTTCCCCCTTTATAAGCTCCTACAATGAGCAGTTCTTC. It translates to CSVTRGSPFISSYNEQFF.

The rearrangement links TRBV6-1 to TRBJ1-2; tentative D call: TRBD1 (6 bases). V was clipped by 6 bases and J by 5 bases, with 13 bases between them. CDR3 size: 13 residues. In germline, CDR1 is MNHNS, CDR2 SASEGT. The CDR3 reads CASRGTSSYGYTF. CDR3 nucleotide sequence: TGTGCCAGCAGAGGGACATCTTCATATGGCTACACCTTC.

In its sample, this clonotype was seen many times. The chain links TRBV6-1 to TRBJ1-3; D unresolved. Germline lookup yields CDR1 MNHNS and CDR2 SASEGT. V lost 7 bases, J lost 0 bases, and 4 bases lay in between. The CDR3 is made up of 12 amino acids. CDR3 protein: CASMGSGNTIYF. The CDR3 nucleotides are TGTGCCAGCATGGGCTCTGGAAACACCATATATTTT.

At least ten counts were recorded for this clonotype. This rearrangement joins TRBV6-5 to TRBJ1-1; 7 bases line up with TRBD1. This CDR3 is built from 15 residues. Germline V gene lookup returns CDR1 MNHEY and CDR2 SVGAGI. With V trimmed by 0 bases and J by 3 bases, 4 bases remained unmatched. The CDR3 nucleotides are TGTGCCAGCAGTTACTCCACAGACAGGGACACTGAAGCTTTCTTT. Encoded protein: CASSYSTDRDTEAFF.

This clonotype has a count of ten or more. The chain joins TRBV4-2 to TRBJ2-5; D may correspond to TRBD1 or TRBD2 (5 bases each). V lost 0 bases to trimming and J lost 5 bases, with 10 bases between them. CDR1 is LGHNA, CDR2 YNFKEQ, per germline. CDR3 size: 14 residues. CDR3 in DNA: TGTGCCAGCAGCCAAGATCTTTGGGGGGAGACCCAGTACTTC. Its protein product is CASSQDLWGETQYF.

Only a few counts were recorded for this clonotype. V usage is TRBV7-9 and J usage is TRBJ2-1; D is ambiguous. This CDR3 contains 12 residues. The V gene lost 5 bases and the J gene lost 5 bases, with 7 bases spanning the gap. CDR1 and CDR2 (germline): SEHNR, FQNEAQ (reference sequence). The CDR3, as DNA: TGTGCCAGCAGCCGTCATGACAATGAGCAGTTCTTC. Translating gives CASSRHDNEQFF.

The rearrangement uses TRBV28 and TRBJ2-7; TRBD1 aligns across 12 bases. V was pared by 5 bases and J by 5 bases, with 10 bases of the junction left unmatched. The V gene's germline CDR1 is MDHEN and CDR2 SYDVKM. This CDR3 has 16 residues. The CDR3 nucleotides are TGTGCCAGCAGTCCTAGTACCGGGACAGGGGGCGACGAGCAGTACTTC. This sequence encodes CASSPSTGTGGDEQYF.

Ten or more counts support this clonotype. Here the CDR3 reads CASGVSMNTEAFF. The CDR3 nucleotides read TGTGCCAGCGGGGTCAGCATGAACACTGAAGCTTTCTTT. V and J are TRBV2 and TRBJ1-1; no reliable D call. The germline gives CDR1 SNHLY, CDR2 FYNNEI. The CDR3 covers 13 residues. Trimming removed 8 bases from V and 0 bases from J, with 10 bases in between.

A few counts support this clonotype. V and J are TRBV25-1 and TRBJ2-1; the D gene is possibly TRBD1 (6 bases). Germline V gene lookup returns CDR1 MGHDK and CDR2 SYGVNS. The CDR3 runs to 14 residues. Trimming left V 2 bases short and J 5 bases short, with 10 bases between. CDR3 DNA sequence: TGTGCCAGCAGTGAACAGGGGTTCAACAATGAGCAGTTCTTC. It codes for CASSEQGFNNEQFF.

This clonotype was counted at least ten times. The genes are TRBV24-1 and TRBJ1-4; D call uncertain. The CDR3 sequence is 12 residues long. V lost 4 bases and J lost 7, with 6 bases in between. Germline values: CDR1 KGHDR, CDR2 SFDVKD. This chain's CDR3 is CATSEEGEKLFF. The DNA for the CDR3 is TGTGCCACCAGTGAGGAAGGTGAAAAACTGTTTTTT.

This chain uses TRBV27 with TRBJ2-7, with TRBD1 matching 9 bases. CDR1 is MNHEY, CDR2 SMNVEV, per germline (reference sequence). The length of the CDR3 is 16 residues. V dropped 3 bases and J dropped 2; count of bases not matched to a gene: 8. The CDR3 DNA reads as TGTGCCAGCAGTTTTTTAGGACAGGGGAAGGCCTACGAGCAGTACTTC. Protein: CASSFLGQGKAYEQYF.

This clonotype has ten or more counts. J is TRBJ1-2 and V is TRBV7-9; TRBD1 might be the D (5 bases). The CDR3 consists of 17 residues. Trimming cost V 5 bases and J 0 bases, with 19 bases left between them. Germline loops: CDR1 SEHNR, CDR2 FQNEAQ (reference sequence). The CDR3, as DNA: TGTGCCAGCAGCCCAACCCAGGAATCGACAGCTAACTATGGCTACACCTTC. This sequence encodes CASSPTQESTANYGYTF.

The CDR3 region is CASSQELGTDTQYF. In nucleotides, the CDR3 is TGCGCCAGCAGCCAAGAGCTGGGCACAGATACGCAGTATTTT. The chain combines TRBV4-1 with TRBJ2-3; D uncertain. Germline V gene sequence: CDR1 MGHRA, CDR2 YSYEKL. Trimming stripped 0 bases from V and 1 base from J, with 5 bases between. This CDR3 is 14 amino acids long.